This T cell receptor (beta chain) was recovered during a study of blood T cell repertoires in COVID-19. Study information: Sources were T cells, B-cell-depleted T cells, or PBMCs; the material itself was cDNA or gDNA.

V lost 6 bases and J lost 0, with 14 bases in between. The CDR3 is made up of 14 amino acids. The germline V gene has CDR1 SQVTM and CDR2 ANQGSEA. Per the authors' pipeline: Reference gene primer amplification yielded estimated nucleated cell counts. Only in-frame clones appear in the TCRdb table, and some are missing; sequencing was by immunoSEQ multiplex PCR. V, J and clone size reflect that table, while D and trimming were determined from the DNA. The table lists a few hundred thousand clones, approximately 87% of them singletons. The sequence derives from a man aged 55 to 70 who had recovered from COVID-19. Sample: peripheral blood. The chain employs TRBV29-1 and TRBJ1-1, with D possibly TRBD1 on 6 matching bases. This CDR3 reads CSVPRGGLNTEAFF. The CDR3 DNA sequence: TGCAGCGTCCCACGGGGGGGCCTGAACACTGAAGCTTTCTTT.